The T cell receptor (beta chain) under discussion was sequenced for a study of blood T cells in healthy people across ages. Study in general: For every two T cells, template switching captured about one barcoded beta molecule. Study outcomes and limitations: A roughly linear age-dependent decrease characterized TCR beta diversity per million T cells.

For the second PCR, which ran for about 7 to 11 cycles, a sample-barcoded 5' primer and a J-beta primer mix were used. Each cDNA molecule, via a template-switch adaptor with 12 random nucleotides, was tagged. TCRdb re-analysed the 5' RACE reads in MiXCR, keeping a single row per CDR3 protein. The sample lists around 1.7 million distinct CDR3 sequences, 28% occurring once. The CDR3 loop spans 14 amino acids. Germline V lookup: CDR1 MNHEY, CDR2 SMNVEV (reference sequence). V lost 4 bases and J lost 2, with 12 bases in between. This clonotype was counted between two and nine times. Its antigen is unknown. Donors were healthy Caucasian individuals from Russia aged about 6 to 90.

The rearrangement joins TRBV27 to TRBJ2-7; D is unresolved. This receptor was identified in a woman aged 30 to 39 in good health. Sequenced material: blood. CDR3 loop: CASSSIPGPYEQYF. DNA of the CDR3: TGTGCCAGCAGTTCCATACCTGGGCCCTACGAGCAGTACTTC.